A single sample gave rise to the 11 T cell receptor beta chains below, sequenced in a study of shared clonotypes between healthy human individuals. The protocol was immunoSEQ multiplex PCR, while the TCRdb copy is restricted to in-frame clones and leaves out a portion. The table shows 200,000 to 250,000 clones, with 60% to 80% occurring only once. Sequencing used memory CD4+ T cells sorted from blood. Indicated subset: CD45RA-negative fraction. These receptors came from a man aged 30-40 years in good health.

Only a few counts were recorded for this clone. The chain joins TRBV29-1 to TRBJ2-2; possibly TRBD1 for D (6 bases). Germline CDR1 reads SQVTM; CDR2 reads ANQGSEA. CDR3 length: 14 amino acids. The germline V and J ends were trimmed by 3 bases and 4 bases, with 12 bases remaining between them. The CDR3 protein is CSVEAGAGTGELFF. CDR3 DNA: TGCAGCGTTGAGGCAGGGGCGGGCACCGGGGAGCTGTTTTTT.

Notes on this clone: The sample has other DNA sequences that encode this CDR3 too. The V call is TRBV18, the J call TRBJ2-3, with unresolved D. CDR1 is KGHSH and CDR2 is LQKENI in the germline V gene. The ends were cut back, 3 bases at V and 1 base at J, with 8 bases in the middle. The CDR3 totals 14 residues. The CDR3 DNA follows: TGTGCCAGCTCACCTGGTTCCGGCACAGATACGCAGTATTTT. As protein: CASSPGSGTDTQYF.

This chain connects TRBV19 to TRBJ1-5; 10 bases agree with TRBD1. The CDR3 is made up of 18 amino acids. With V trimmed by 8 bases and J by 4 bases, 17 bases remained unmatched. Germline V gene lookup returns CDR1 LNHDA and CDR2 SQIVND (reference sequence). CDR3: CASRKNRPGQGVNQPQHF. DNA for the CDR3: TGTGCCAGTCGTAAAAACCGCCCAGGACAGGGGGTAAATCAGCCCCAGCATTTT.

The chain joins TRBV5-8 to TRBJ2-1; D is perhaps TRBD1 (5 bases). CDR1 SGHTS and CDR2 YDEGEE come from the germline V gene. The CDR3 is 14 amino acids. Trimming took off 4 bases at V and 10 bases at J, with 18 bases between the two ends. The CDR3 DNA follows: TGTGCCAGCAGCGCTGCAGGGCGCGGATGGGAGCAGTTCTTC. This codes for CASSAAGRGWEQFF.

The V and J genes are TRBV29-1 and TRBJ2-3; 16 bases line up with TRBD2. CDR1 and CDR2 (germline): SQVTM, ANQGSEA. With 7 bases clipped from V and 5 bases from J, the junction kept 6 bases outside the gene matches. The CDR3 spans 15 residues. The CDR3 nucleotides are TGCAGCGCGATAGGGACTAGCGGGAGGGGAGATACGCAGTATTTT. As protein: CSAIGTSGRGDTQYF.

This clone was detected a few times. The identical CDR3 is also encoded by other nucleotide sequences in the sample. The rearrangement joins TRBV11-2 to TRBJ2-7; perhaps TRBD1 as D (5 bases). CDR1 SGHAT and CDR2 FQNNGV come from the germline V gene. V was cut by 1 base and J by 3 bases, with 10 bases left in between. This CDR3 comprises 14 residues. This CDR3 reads CASSLGRVSYEQYF. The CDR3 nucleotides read TGTGCCAGCAGCTTAGGCAGGGTGAGCTACGAGCAGTACTTC.

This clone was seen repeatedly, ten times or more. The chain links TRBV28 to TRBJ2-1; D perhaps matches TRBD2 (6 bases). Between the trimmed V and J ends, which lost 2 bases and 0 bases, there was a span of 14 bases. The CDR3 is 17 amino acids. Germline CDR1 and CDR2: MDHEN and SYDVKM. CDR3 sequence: CASSLVTGAGSYNEQFF. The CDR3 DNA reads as TGTGCCAGCAGTTTAGTGACGGGAGCTGGCTCCTACAATGAGCAGTTCTTC.

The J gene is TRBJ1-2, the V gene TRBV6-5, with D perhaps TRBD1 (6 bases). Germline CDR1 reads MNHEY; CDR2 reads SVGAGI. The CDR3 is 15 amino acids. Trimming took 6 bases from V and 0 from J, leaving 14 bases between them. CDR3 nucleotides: TGTGCCAGCAGACTACAGGGTTCGGCTAACTATGGCTACACCTTC. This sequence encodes CASRLQGSANYGYTF.

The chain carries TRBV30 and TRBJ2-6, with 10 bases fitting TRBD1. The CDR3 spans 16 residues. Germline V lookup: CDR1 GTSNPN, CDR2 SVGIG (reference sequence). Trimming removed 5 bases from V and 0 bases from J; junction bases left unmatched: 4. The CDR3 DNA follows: TGTGCCTGGGCCGGGACAGGGGACTCTGGGGCCAACGTCCTGACTTTC. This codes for CAWAGTGDSGANVLTF.

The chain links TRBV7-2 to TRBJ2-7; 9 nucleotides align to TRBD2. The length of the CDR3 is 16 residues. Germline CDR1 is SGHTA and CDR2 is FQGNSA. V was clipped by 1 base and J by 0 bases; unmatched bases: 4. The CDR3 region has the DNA TGTGCCAGCAGCTTAGTTGGTAGCGGGAGCTCCTACGAGCAGTACTTC. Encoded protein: CASSLVGSGSSYEQYF.

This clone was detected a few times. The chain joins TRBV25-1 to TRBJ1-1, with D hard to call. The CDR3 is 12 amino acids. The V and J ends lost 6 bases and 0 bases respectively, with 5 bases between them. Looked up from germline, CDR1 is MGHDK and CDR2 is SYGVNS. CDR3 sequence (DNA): TGTGCCAGCAGGACACTGAACACTGAAGCTTTCTTT. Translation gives CASRTLNTEAFF.